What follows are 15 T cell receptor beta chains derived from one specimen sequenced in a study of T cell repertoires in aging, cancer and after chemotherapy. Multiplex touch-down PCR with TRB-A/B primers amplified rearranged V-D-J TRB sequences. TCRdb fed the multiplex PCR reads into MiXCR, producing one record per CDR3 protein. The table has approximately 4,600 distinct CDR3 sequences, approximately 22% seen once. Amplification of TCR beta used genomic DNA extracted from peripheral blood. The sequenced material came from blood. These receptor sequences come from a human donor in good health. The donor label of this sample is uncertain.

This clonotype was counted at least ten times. In nucleotides, the CDR3 is TGTGCCAGCAGTAAGACAGGGGCTGGAAACACCATATATTTT. Its translation is CASSKTGAGNTIYF. The chain joins TRBV12-3 or TRBV12-4 to TRBJ1-3; TRBD1 matches 8 bases. The CDR3 totals 14 residues. V trimming: 5 bases; J trimming: 2 bases; junction bases outside the gene matches: 2.

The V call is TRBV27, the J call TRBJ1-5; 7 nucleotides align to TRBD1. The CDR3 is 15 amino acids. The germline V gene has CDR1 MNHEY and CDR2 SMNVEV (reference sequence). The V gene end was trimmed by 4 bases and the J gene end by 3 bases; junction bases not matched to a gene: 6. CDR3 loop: CASSYRDRYNQPQHF. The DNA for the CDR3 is TGTGCCAGCAGTTACCGGGACAGATACAATCAGCCCCAGCATTTT.

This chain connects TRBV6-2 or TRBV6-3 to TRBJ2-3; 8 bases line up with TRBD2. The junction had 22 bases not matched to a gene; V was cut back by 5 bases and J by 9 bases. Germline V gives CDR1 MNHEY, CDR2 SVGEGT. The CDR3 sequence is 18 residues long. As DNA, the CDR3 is TGTGCCAGCAGTCCCGGGACAACGAACACCGGGGGGGCAAGGACGCAGTATTTT. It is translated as CASSPGTTNTGGARTQYF.

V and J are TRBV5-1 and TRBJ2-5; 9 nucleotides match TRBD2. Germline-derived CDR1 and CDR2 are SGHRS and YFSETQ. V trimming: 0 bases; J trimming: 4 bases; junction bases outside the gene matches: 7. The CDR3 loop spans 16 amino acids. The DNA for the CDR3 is TGCGCCAGCAGCTTGGAGAGTTCGGGACTAGCAGAGACCCAGTACTTC. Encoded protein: CASSLESSGLAETQYF.

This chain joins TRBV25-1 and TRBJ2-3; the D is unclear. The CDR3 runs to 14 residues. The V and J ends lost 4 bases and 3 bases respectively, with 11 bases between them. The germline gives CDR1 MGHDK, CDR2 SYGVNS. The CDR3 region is CASSAYSLTDTQYF. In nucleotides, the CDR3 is TGTGCCAGCAGTGCTTACAGTTTGACAGATACGCAGTATTTT.

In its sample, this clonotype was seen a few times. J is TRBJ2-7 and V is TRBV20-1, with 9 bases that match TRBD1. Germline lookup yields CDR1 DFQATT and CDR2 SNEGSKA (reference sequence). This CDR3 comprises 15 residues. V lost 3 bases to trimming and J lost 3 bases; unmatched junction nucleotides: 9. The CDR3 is CSASMSDRGGYEQYF. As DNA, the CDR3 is TGCAGTGCTAGTATGTCGGACAGGGGAGGCTACGAGCAGTACTTC.

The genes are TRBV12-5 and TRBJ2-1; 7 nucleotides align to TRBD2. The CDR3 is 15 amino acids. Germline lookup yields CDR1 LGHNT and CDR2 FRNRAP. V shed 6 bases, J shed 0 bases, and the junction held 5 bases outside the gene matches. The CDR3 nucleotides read TGTGCTAGTGGCAGTTCTAGCGGCTCCTACAATGAGCAGTTCTTC. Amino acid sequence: CASGSSSGSYNEQFF.

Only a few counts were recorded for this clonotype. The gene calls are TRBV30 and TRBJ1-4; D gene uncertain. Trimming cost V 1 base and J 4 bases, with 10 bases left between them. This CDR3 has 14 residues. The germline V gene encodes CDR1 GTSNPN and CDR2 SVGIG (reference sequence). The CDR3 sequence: CAWSDGVNNEKLFF. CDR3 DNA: TGTGCCTGGAGTGACGGGGTGAATAATGAAAAACTGTTTTTT.

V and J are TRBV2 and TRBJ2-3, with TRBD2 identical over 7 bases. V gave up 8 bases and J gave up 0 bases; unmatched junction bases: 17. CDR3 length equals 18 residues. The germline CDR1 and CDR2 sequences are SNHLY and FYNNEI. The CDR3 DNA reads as TGTGCCAGCCGACACGATTCGACTAGCACAACTAGCACAGATACGCAGTATTTT. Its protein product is CASRHDSTSTTSTDTQYF.

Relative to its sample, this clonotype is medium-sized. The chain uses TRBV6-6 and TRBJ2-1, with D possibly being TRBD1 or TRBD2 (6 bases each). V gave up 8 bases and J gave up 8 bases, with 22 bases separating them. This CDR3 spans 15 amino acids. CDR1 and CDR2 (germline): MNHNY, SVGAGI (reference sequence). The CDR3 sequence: CASLDGGGGRDEQFF. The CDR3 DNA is TGTGCCAGCTTGGACGGAGGGGGTGGAAGAGATGAGCAGTTCTTC.

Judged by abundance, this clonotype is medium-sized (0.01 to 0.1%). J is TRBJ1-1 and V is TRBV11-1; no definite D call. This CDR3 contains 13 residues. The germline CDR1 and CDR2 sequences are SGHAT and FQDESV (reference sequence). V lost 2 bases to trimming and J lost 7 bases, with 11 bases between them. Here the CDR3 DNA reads TGTGCCAGCAGCTTATCGGCGGCTCTTGAAGCTTTCTTT. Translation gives CASSLSAALEAFF.

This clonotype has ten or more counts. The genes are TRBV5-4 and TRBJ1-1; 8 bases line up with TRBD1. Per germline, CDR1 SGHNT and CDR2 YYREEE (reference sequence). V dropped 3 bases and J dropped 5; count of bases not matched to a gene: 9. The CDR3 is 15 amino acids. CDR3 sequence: CASSSTDREGTEAFF. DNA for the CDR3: TGTGCCAGCAGCTCTACGGACAGGGAAGGAACTGAAGCTTTCTTT. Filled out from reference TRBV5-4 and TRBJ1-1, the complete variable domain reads ETGVTQSPTHLIKTRGQQVTLRCSSQSGHNTVSWYQQALGQGPQFIFQYYREEENGRGNFPPRFSGLQFPNYSSELNVNALELDDSALYLCASSSTDREGTEAFFGQGTRLTVV.

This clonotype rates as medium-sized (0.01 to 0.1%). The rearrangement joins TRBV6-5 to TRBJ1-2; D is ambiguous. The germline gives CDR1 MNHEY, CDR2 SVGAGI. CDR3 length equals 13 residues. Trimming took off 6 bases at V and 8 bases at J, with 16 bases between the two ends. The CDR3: CASSPGRERGYTF. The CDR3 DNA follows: TGTGCCAGCAGCCCTGGGCGGGAAAGGGGCTACACCTTC.

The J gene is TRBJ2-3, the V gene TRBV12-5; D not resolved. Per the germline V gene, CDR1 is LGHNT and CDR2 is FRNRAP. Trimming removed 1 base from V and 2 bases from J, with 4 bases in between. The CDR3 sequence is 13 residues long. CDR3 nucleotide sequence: TGTGCTAGTGGTTTGGGGAACACAGATACGCAGTATTTT. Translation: CASGLGNTDTQYF.

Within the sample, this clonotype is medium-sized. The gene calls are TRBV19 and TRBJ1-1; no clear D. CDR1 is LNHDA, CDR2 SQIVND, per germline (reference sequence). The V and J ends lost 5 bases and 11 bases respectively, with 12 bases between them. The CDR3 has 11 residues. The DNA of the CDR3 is TGTGCCAGTAGTCACCCCCTTGGGGCTTTCTTT. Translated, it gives CASSHPLGAFF. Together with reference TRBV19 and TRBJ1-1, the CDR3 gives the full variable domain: DGGITQSPKYLFRKEGQNVTLSCEQNLNHDAMYWYRQDPGQGLRLIYYSQIVNDFQKGDIAEGYSVSREKKESFPLTVTSAQKNPTAFYLCASSHPLGAFFGQGTRLTVV.